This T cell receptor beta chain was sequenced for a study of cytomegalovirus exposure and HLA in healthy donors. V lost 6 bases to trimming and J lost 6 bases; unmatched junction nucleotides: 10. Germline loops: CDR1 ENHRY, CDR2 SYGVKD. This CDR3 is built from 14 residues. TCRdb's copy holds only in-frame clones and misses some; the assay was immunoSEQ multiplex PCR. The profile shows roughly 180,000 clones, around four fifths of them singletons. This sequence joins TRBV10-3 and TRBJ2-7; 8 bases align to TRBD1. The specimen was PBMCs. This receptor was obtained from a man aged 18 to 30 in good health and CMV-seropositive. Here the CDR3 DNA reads TGTGCCATCAGCCCAAGGCAGGGGGCGGGCGAGCAGTACTTC. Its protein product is CAISPRQGAGEQYF.